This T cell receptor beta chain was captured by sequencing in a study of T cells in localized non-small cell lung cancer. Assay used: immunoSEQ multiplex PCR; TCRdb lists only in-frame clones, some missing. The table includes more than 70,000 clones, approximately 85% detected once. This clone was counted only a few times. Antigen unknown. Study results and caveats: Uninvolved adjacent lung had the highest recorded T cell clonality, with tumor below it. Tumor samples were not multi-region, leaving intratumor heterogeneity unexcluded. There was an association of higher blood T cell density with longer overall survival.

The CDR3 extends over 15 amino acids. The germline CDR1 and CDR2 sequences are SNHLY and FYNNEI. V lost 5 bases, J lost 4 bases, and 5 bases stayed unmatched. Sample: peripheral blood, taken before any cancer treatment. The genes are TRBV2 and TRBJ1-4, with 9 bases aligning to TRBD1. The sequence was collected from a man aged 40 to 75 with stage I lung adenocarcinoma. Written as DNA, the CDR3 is TGTGCCAGCAGTATGACAGGGGGTCGTAATGAAAAACTGTTTTTT. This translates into CASSMTGGRNEKLFF.